This T cell receptor (beta chain) derives from a study of tissue T cells after allogeneic stem cell transplantation. Points from the study as a whole: Anatomically similar tissues had similar TCR repertoires within each patient. Blood and spleen captured only part of the tissue TCR repertoire.

Non-transplant comparator patients with other cancers had at least five gastrointestinal samples and no known gastrointestinal disease. From germline, CDR1 is LNHNV and CDR2 YYDKDF (reference sequence). The CDR3 spans 13 residues. Trimming shortened V by 6 bases and J by 0 bases, and 6 bases separated the two germline ends. This clone showed up just a few times. Antigen specificity is unknown. Here immunoSEQ multiplex PCR was the method, and the copy in TCRdb shows in-frame clones only, minus some. The sample has fewer than 2,000 clones, 70% to 75% seen once. Here the sequenced sample was esophagus tissue, taken at autopsy. The origin of this receptor is a woman aged 18-49 years with breast cancer. The chain recombines TRBV15 with TRBJ2-1; D is uncertain. The CDR3 nucleotides are TGTGCCACCAGGAAGAGCTCCTACAATGAGCAGTTCTTC. Amino acid sequence: CATRKSSYNEQFF.